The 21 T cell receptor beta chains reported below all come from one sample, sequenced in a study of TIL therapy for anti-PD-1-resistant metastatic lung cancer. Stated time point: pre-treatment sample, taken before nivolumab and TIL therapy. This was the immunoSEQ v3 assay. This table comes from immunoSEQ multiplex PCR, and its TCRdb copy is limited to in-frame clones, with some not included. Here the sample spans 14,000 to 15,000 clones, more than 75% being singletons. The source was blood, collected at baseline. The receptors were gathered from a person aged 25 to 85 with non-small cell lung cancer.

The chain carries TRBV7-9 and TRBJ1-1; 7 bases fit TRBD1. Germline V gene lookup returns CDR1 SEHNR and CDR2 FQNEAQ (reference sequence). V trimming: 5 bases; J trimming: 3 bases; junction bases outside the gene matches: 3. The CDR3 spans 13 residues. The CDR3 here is CASSAGQHTEAFF. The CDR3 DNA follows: TGTGCCAGCAGCGCGGGACAGCACACTGAAGCTTTCTTT. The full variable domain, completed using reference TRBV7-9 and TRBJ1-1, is DTGVSQNPRHKITKRGQNVTFRCDPISEHNRLYWYRQTLGQGPEFLTYFQNEAQLEKSRLLSDRFSAERPKGSFSTLEIQRTEQGDSAMYLCASSAGQHTEAFFGQGTRLTVV.

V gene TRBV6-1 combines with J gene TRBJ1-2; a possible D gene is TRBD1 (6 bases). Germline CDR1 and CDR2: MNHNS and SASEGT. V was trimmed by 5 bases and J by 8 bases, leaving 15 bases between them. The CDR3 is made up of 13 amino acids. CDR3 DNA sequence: TGTGCCAGCAGTCCCCCAGGGGTAGGAGGCTACACCTTC. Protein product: CASSPPGVGGYTF.

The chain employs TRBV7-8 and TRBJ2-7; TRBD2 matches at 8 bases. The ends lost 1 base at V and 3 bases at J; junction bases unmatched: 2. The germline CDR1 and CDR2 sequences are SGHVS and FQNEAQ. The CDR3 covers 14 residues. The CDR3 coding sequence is TGTGCCAGCAGCTTAGGAAGCGGGAGCTACGAGCAGTACGTC. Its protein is CASSLGSGSYEQYV.

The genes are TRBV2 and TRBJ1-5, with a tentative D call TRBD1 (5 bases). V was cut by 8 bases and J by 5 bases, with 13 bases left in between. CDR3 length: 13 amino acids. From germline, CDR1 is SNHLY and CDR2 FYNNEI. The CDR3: CASLGELDQPQHF. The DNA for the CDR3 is TGTGCCAGCCTAGGGGAGCTGGATCAGCCCCAGCATTTT. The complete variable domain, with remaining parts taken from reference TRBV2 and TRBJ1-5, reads EPEVTQTPSHQVTQMGQEVILRCVPISNHLYFYWYRQILGQKVEFLVSFYNNEISEKSEIFDDQFSVERPDGSNFTLKIRSTKLEDSAMYFCASLGELDQPQHFGDGTRLSIL.

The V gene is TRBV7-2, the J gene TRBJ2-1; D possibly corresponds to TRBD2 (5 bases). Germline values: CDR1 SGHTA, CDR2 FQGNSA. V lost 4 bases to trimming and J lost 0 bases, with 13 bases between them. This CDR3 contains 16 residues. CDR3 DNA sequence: TGTGCCAGCAGCTCCTGGAGAGGGAGCTCCTACAATGAGCAGTTCTTC. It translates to CASSSWRGSSYNEQFF.

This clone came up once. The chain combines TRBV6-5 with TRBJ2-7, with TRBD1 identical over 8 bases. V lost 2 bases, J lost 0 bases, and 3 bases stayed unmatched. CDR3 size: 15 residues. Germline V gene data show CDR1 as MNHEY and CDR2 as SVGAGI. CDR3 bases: TGTGCCAGCAGTTACGCGACAGGGGTCTCCTACGAGCAGTACTTC. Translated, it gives CASSYATGVSYEQYF.

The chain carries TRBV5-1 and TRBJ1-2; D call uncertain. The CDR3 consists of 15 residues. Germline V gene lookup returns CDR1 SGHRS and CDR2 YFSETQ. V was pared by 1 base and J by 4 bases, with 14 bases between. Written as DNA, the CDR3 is TGCGCCAGCAGCTTGTCTTCACTAGGAGGCTATGGCTACACCTTC. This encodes CASSLSSLGGYGYTF.

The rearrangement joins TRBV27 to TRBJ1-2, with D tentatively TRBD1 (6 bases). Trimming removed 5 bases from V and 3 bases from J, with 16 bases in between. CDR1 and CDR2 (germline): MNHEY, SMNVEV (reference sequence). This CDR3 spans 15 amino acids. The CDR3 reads CASSITGGRYYGYTF. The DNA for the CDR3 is TGTGCCAGCAGTATCACGGGGGGCAGGTACTATGGCTACACCTTC.

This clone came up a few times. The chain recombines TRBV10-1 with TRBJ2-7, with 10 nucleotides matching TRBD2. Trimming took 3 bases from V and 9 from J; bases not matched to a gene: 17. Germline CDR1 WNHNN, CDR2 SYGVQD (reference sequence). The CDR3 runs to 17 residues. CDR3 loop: CASSDRTSGTQDRGQYV. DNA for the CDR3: TGCGCCAGCAGTGATAGGACTAGCGGCACCCAAGACAGAGGGCAGTACGTC.

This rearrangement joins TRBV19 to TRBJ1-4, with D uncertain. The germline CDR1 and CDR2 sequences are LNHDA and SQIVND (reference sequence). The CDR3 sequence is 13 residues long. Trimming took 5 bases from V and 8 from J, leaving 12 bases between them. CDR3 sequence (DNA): TGTGCCAGTAGTCTCAGCGAAGTCGAAAAACTGTTTTTT. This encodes CASSLSEVEKLFF.

CDR3 DNA sequence: TGCGCCAGCAGCCAAGCTGCGACTAGCGGCATCACAGATACGCAGTATTTT. Encoded protein: CASSQAATSGITDTQYF. V usage is TRBV4-3 and J usage is TRBJ2-3; TRBD2 matches at 9 bases. The CDR3 runs to 17 residues. V was clipped by 1 base and J by 2 bases; unmatched bases: 7. The germline CDR1 and CDR2 sequences are LGHNA and YSLEER.

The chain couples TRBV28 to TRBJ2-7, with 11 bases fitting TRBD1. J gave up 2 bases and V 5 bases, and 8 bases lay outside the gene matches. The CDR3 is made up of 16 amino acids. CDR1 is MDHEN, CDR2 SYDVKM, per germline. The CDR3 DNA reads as TGTGCCAGCAGTCCGCCATTGGGACAGGGGGCCTACGAGCAGTACTTC. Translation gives CASSPPLGQGAYEQYF.

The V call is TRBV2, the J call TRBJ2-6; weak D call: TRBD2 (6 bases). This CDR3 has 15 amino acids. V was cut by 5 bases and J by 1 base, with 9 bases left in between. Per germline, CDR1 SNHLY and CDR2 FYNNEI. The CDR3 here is CASSRGASGANVLTF. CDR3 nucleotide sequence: TGTGCCAGCAGTCGCGGGGCGTCTGGGGCCAACGTCCTGACTTTC.

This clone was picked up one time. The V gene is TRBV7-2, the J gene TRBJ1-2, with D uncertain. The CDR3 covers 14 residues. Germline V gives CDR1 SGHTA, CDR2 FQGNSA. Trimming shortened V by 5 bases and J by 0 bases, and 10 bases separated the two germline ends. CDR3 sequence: CASSPHLANYGYTF. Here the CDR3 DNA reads TGTGCCAGCAGCCCCCACCTAGCTAACTATGGCTACACCTTC.

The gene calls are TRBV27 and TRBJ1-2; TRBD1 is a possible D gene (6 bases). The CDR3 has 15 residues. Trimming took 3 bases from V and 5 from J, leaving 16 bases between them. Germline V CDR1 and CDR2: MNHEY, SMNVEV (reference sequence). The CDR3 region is CASSLYPQGSYGYTF. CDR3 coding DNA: TGTGCCAGCAGTTTGTACCCACAGGGCTCATATGGCTACACCTTC.

The CDR3: CASSPALGLKTQYF. The CDR3, as DNA: TGTGCCAGCAGTCCTGCTTTGGGTCTTAAGACCCAGTACTTC. The rearrangement joins TRBV7-2 to TRBJ2-5; D call uncertain. This CDR3 spans 14 amino acids. V was trimmed by 6 bases and J by 6 bases, leaving 17 bases between them. Per germline, CDR1 SGHTA and CDR2 FQGNSA.

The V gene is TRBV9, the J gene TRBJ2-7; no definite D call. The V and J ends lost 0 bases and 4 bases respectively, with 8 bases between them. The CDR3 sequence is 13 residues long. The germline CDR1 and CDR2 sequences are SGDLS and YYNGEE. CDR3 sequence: CASSVEPSYEQYF. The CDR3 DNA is TGTGCCAGCAGCGTAGAACCCTCATACGAGCAGTACTTC.

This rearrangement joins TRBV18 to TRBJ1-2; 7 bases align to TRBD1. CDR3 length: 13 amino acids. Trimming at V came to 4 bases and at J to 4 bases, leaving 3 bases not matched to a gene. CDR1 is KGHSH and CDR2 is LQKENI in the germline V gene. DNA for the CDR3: TGTGCCAGCTCACTGGGACAGAGCTATGGCTACACCTTC. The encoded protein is CASSLGQSYGYTF.

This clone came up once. The CDR3, as DNA: TGTGCCAGCAGCCCGGCCTTCACCATATATTTT. Residues: CASSPAFTIYF. The chain recombines TRBV11-2 with TRBJ1-3; no clear D. V dropped 5 bases and J dropped 9 bases, with 8 bases sitting between them. The CDR3 contains 11 residues. Germline V lookup: CDR1 SGHAT, CDR2 FQNNGV.

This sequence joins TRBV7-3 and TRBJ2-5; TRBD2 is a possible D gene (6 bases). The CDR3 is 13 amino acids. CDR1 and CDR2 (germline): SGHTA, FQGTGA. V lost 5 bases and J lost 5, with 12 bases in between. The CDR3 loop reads CASSGGTAETQYF. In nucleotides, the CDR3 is TGTGCCAGCAGCGGGGGGACTGCGGAGACCCAGTACTTC.

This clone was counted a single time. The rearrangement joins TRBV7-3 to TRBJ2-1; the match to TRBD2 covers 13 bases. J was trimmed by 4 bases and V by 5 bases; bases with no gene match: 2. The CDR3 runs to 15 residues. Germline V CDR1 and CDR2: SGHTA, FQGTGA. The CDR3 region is CASSTLAGGYNEQFF. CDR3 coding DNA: TGTGCCAGCAGCACACTAGCGGGGGGGTACAATGAGCAGTTCTTC.